This TCR beta chain comes out of a study of T cells in Graves' hyperthyroidism and ophthalmopathy. Germline CDR1 reads ENHRY; CDR2 reads SYGVKD. V was pared by 6 bases and J by 7 bases, with 10 bases of the junction left unmatched. The CDR3 extends over 14 amino acids. This clonotype was seen at least ten times. The CDR3 regions of TCR beta were amplified from RNA transcripts. Carried out on the TCR CDR3, a first-round RT-PCR used the HTBI primer set. TCRdb reprocessed the multiplex PCR reads via MiXCR and lists one record per CDR3 protein. Among about 840,000 distinct CDR3 sequences listed, over 35% were seen once.

What was sequenced was blood. The receptor was derived from a man younger than 35 with Graves' hyperthyroidism. The rearrangement links TRBV10-3 to TRBJ1-1; 8 positions agree with TRBD1. Written as DNA, the CDR3 is TGTGCCATCAGCCGGGAGGACAGGGAGGATGAAGCTTTCTTT. Amino acid sequence: CAISREDREDEAFF.